This T cell receptor beta chain was identified during a study of blood T cell repertoires in COVID-19. Method: immunoSEQ multiplex PCR; TCRdb's copy keeps in-frame clones and lacks some. The data contain tens of thousands of clones, approximately 91% of them seen just once; the ten biggest clones take up roughly 5.1%. With V trimmed by 5 bases and J by 2 bases, 8 bases remained unmatched. The CDR3 is 16 residues long. CDR1 SGHNT and CDR2 YENEEA come from the germline V gene. The source of this sequence is a man aged 55-75 years with COVID-19, enrolled during active disease. The chain couples TRBV11-3 to TRBJ2-7; 11 bases line up with TRBD2. Sequencing was done on a sample of peripheral blood. As DNA, the CDR3 is TGTGCCAGCAGCCTCCGGACTAGCGGGTATCCCTACGAGCAGTACTTC. It yields the protein CASSLRTSGYPYEQYF. The variable domain in full, completed from reference TRBV11-3 and TRBJ2-7, reads EAGVVQSPRYKIIEKKQPVAFWCNPISGHNTLYWYLQNLGQGPELLIRYENEEAVDDSQLPKDRFSAERLKGVDSTLKIQPAELGDSAVYLCASSLRTSGYPYEQYFGPGTRLTVT.